The T cell receptor beta chain described here comes from a study of blood T cell repertoires in COVID-19. The repertoire was sequenced with immunoSEQ multiplex PCR; TCRdb's copy has only in-frame clones and lacks some. The top ten clones hold 3.7% of a sample with about 260,000 clones, approximately 90% of them seen once. CDR3 length equals 16 residues. The V gene's germline CDR1 is SGHRS and CDR2 YFSETQ. Trimming removed 4 bases from V and 3 bases from J; junction bases left unmatched: 10. Source material: peripheral blood. The receptor was isolated from a middle-aged woman with acute or convalescent COVID-19. The chain joins TRBV5-1 to TRBJ1-1, with 9 bases that match TRBD1. The CDR3 DNA reads TGCGCCAGCAGCCCACGGGGGGGACAGGGAGACACTGAAGCTTTCTTT. Protein sequence: CASSPRGGQGDTEAFF.